The present T cell receptor (beta chain) was sequenced within a study of PD-1 blockade in classical Hodgkin lymphoma. Using immunoSEQ multiplex PCR, the repertoire was profiled, and TCRdb retains in-frame clones only, with some absent. The repertoire includes 66,000 or so clones, about 64% of them detected once, and 7.5% to 9.5% sits in the top ten. Worth noting for this clone: No antigen is known for it.

V was pared by 5 bases and J by 1 base, with 7 bases of the junction left unmatched. CDR1 is MNHEY and CDR2 is SMNVEV in the germline V gene (reference sequence). The CDR3 has 15 residues. Autologous stem cell transplantation was followed by relapse in every patient, and brentuximab vedotin exposure varied. Complete response, partial response or progressive disease constituted the best responses recorded. General study points: CD4+ TCR diversity rose significantly by C4D1, and CD8+ TCR diversity did not. Repertoire difference causes, possibly disease activity or prior therapy, remain undefined.

The sequencing here drew on peripheral blood mononuclear cells (PBMCs), taken before the second cycle of nivolumab. This rearrangement joins TRBV27 to TRBJ1-2, with 7 bases fitting TRBD1. This TCR came from a human donor with classical Hodgkin lymphoma. The CDR3 loop reads CASSKAGGGNYGYTF. CDR3 nucleotides: TGTGCCAGCAGTAAAGCAGGGGGGGGTAACTATGGCTACACCTTC.